The 23 T cell receptor beta chains below were found in one sample sequenced in a study of cytomegalovirus exposure and HLA in healthy donors. Both 60 Vbeta primers and 13 Jbeta primers went into the PCR. Repertoires were generated with immunoSEQ multiplex PCR, while TCRdb's copy carries only in-frame clones and drops some. The profile covers around 80,000 clones, with around 78% appearing a single time and 5.5% to 7.5% taken by the ten largest. The sample was PBMCs. These receptors came from a man aged 18 to 29 in good health and CMV-seropositive.

The gene calls are TRBV10-3 and TRBJ1-1, with a tentative D call TRBD1 (5 bases). V was pared by 9 bases and J by 6 bases, with 20 bases between. The CDR3 is 14 amino acids. Germline CDR1 reads ENHRY; CDR2 reads SYGVKD. The CDR3 bases are TGTGCCATTACCCGGTCTAGGGGTGACTCTGAAGCTTTCTTT. It specifies CAITRSRGDSEAFF.

The chain uses TRBV6-5 and TRBJ1-5; 9 positions match TRBD1. Germline V gene data show CDR1 as MNHEY and CDR2 as SVGAGI. The V segment lost 6 bases and the J segment 4 bases; nucleotides outside the gene matches: 4. The CDR3 has 14 residues. CDR3 nucleotides: TGTGCCAGCAGCCGCGACAGGGGGAATCAGCCCCAGCATTTT. Translating it yields CASSRDRGNQPQHF.

The gene calls are TRBV6-5 and TRBJ2-7; 8 positions agree with TRBD1. The V gene end was trimmed by 11 bases and the J gene end by 2 bases; junction bases not matched to a gene: 8. The length of the CDR3 is 13 residues. Germline V CDR1 and CDR2: MNHEY, SVGAGI. The CDR3 nucleotides are TGTGCCGTGAGAGGACAGGGACCCTACGAGCAGTACTTC. Its protein product is CAVRGQGPYEQYF.

J is TRBJ2-1 and V is TRBV6-1; D not certain. Germline V gene sequence: CDR1 MNHNS, CDR2 SASEGT. CDR3 length equals 14 residues. V was clipped by 1 base and J by 6 bases, with 10 bases between them. The CDR3 coding sequence is TGTGCCAGCAGTGAAGGATCGTCGGGCAATGAGCAGTTCTTC. The encoded protein is CASSEGSSGNEQFF.

This clone was seen a few times. The gene calls are TRBV5-1 and TRBJ2-1; 9 bases align to TRBD2. Losses at the gene ends were 5 bases for V and 9 bases for J; bases not matched to a gene: 9. Looked up from germline, CDR1 is SGHRS and CDR2 is YFSETQ. The CDR3 totals 14 residues. CDR3 nucleotide sequence: TGCGCCAGCAGGGCTAGCGGGACAAATGGTGAGCAGTTCTTC. This gives the protein CASRASGTNGEQFF.

This chain connects TRBV9 to TRBJ2-3; 8 positions match TRBD2. CDR1 is SGDLS and CDR2 is YYNGEE in the germline V gene. The length of the CDR3 is 15 residues. V was clipped by 0 bases and J by 4 bases; unmatched bases: 4. The CDR3 region has the DNA TGTGCCAGCAGCGTAGGGACTAGCCGGGCAGATACGCAGTATTTT. It translates to CASSVGTSRADTQYF.

As to this clone: Different DNA sequences within this sample yield the same CDR3. This chain links TRBV29-1 with TRBJ2-7; D not certain. Germline CDR1 SQVTM, CDR2 ANQGSEA. The CDR3 runs 12 residues. The V end was cut by 3 bases, the J end by 0 bases, with 6 bases between. CDR3 sequence: CSVEGSSYEQYF. CDR3 in DNA: TGCAGCGTTGAGGGCAGCTCCTACGAGCAGTACTTC.

The count of this clone is one. The chain links TRBV11-2 to TRBJ2-1; D is unresolved. The ends were cut back, 5 bases at V and 0 bases at J, with 14 bases in the middle. Germline lookup yields CDR1 SGHAT and CDR2 FQNNGV. The CDR3 totals 16 residues. CDR3 sequence: CASSPPRPSSYNEQFF. In DNA, the CDR3 is TGTGCCAGCAGCCCGCCGCGGCCCAGCTCCTACAATGAGCAGTTCTTC.

CDR3 protein: CATGAEGNTEAFF. CDR3 in DNA: TGTGCCACGGGGGCTGAGGGGAACACTGAAGCTTTCTTT. This rearrangement joins TRBV15 to TRBJ1-1; the D gene is possibly TRBD1 (6 bases). Trimming shortened V by 9 bases and J by 1 base, and 12 bases separated the two germline ends. This CDR3 is built from 13 residues. Germline values: CDR1 LNHNV, CDR2 YYDKDF (reference sequence).

The CDR3 DNA is TGTGCCAGCTCACAAGGGACAGTTAATGAAAAACTGTTTTTT. This sequence encodes CASSQGTVNEKLFF. V gene TRBV18 combines with J gene TRBJ1-4; TRBD1 matches at 7 bases. From germline, CDR1 is KGHSH and CDR2 LQKENI. Trimming removed 4 bases from V and 4 bases from J; junction bases left unmatched: 3. CDR3 size: 14 residues.

The chain employs TRBV10-3 and TRBJ2-5; 10 nucleotides align to TRBD1. Germline loops: CDR1 ENHRY, CDR2 SYGVKD. CDR3 length equals 14 residues. J gave up 1 base and V 8 bases, and 4 bases lay outside the gene matches. CDR3 coding DNA: TGTGCCATCGGGACAGGGGAAGGCCAAGAGACCCAGTACTTC. This gives the protein CAIGTGEGQETQYF.

The chain links TRBV9 to TRBJ1-2; TRBD1 aligns across 9 bases. The germline gives CDR1 SGDLS, CDR2 YYNGEE. The CDR3 is made up of 14 amino acids. The ends lost 3 bases at V and 8 bases at J; junction bases unmatched: 8. This chain's CDR3 is CASSAPTGGIGYTF. CDR3 DNA sequence: TGTGCCAGCAGCGCTCCGACAGGGGGTATAGGCTACACCTTC.

The genes are TRBV11-2 and TRBJ2-3; D gene unclear. Trimming stripped 0 bases from V and 0 bases from J, with 13 bases between. CDR3 length equals 17 residues. Germline loops: CDR1 SGHAT, CDR2 FQNNGV. CDR3 protein: CASSLDPPSTSTDTQYF. The CDR3 coding sequence is TGTGCCAGCAGCTTAGATCCGCCTTCCACTAGCACAGATACGCAGTATTTT.

The chain combines TRBV27 with TRBJ2-3; 7 nucleotides agree with TRBD1. CDR1 is MNHEY and CDR2 is SMNVEV in the germline V gene (reference sequence). V lost 3 bases to trimming and J lost 2 bases; unmatched junction nucleotides: 5. The CDR3 sequence is 15 residues long. Here the CDR3 DNA reads TGTGCCAGCAGTTTTTGGGGACAGACCACAGATACGCAGTATTTT. Translated: CASSFWGQTTDTQYF.

Only a few counts were recorded for this clone. V gene TRBV2 combines with J gene TRBJ1-4; TRBD1 is a possible D gene (6 bases). CDR1 SNHLY and CDR2 FYNNEI come from the germline V gene. The V end lost 4 bases, the J end lost 5 bases, and 14 bases lay between the germline ends. CDR3 size: 15 residues. The CDR3 coding sequence is TGTGCCAGCAGTGCCGTCGGGGGGCCAAATGAAAAACTGTTTTTT. Its translation is CASSAVGGPNEKLFF.

This chain links TRBV29-1 with TRBJ1-1; 8 bases are shared with TRBD1. V shed 6 bases and J 3 bases; nucleotides not matched to a gene: 3. Germline V gives CDR1 SQVTM, CDR2 ANQGSEA. The CDR3 length is 12 residues. The CDR3 region is CSVGQGDTEAFF. CDR3 bases: TGCAGCGTCGGACAGGGAGACACTGAAGCTTTCTTT.

The V and J genes are TRBV2 and TRBJ2-7, with D hard to call. Trimming took off 8 bases at V and 4 bases at J, with 9 bases between the two ends. Germline-derived CDR1 and CDR2 are SNHLY and FYNNEI. This CDR3 contains 11 residues. The CDR3 protein is CASAEMYEQYF. DNA of the CDR3: TGTGCCAGCGCCGAGATGTACGAGCAGTACTTC.

The rearrangement joins TRBV6-6 to TRBJ1-1; D unclear. The CDR3 has 15 amino acids. Germline V gene sequence: CDR1 MNHNY, CDR2 SVGAGI (reference sequence). Trimming took 3 bases from V and 0 from J, leaving 11 bases between them. CDR3 residues: CASSYRSGMNTEAFF. CDR3 in DNA: TGTGCCAGCAGTTATAGGAGCGGGATGAACACTGAAGCTTTCTTT.

The V and J genes are TRBV27 and TRBJ1-5; weak D call: TRBD1 (6 bases). The CDR3 is made up of 13 amino acids. Germline V lookup: CDR1 MNHEY, CDR2 SMNVEV (reference sequence). The V end was cut by 6 bases, the J end by 2 bases, with 8 bases between. CDR3 nucleotides: TGTGCCAGCAGGCGACAGGGCAATCAGCCCCAGCATTTT. Amino acid sequence: CASRRQGNQPQHF.

This clone appeared a few times. This chain links TRBV6-1 with TRBJ2-7; D may be TRBD2 (6 bases). CDR1 is MNHNS, CDR2 SASEGT, per germline. The length of the CDR3 is 14 residues. Trimming removed 4 bases from V and 7 bases from J, with 17 bases in between. The CDR3 bases are TGTGCCAGCAGTGTTTTCATAGCGGACCCAGAGCAGTACTTC. As protein: CASSVFIADPEQYF.

This clone was detected once. The V and J genes are TRBV25-1 and TRBJ2-7; TRBD2 matches 13 bases. CDR1 MGHDK and CDR2 SYGVNS come from the germline V gene. This CDR3 is built from 17 residues. With 0 bases clipped from V and 2 bases from J, the junction kept 4 bases outside the gene matches. This CDR3 is CASSEYPGTSGTYEQYF. The CDR3 DNA follows: TGTGCCAGCAGTGAATACCCCGGGACTAGCGGGACCTACGAGCAGTACTTC.

This clone has a handful of counts. The chain combines TRBV5-1 with TRBJ2-7, with D perhaps matching TRBD1 (6 bases). The V and J ends lost 1 base and 4 bases respectively, with 12 bases between them. CDR1 SGHRS and CDR2 YFSETQ come from the germline V gene. This CDR3 has 14 amino acids. CDR3 region: CASSLTTGPYEQYF. The CDR3 DNA follows: TGCGCCAGCAGCTTGACGACAGGCCCGTACGAGCAGTACTTC.

This clone came up a few times. The V gene is TRBV10-3, the J gene TRBJ1-3; D unresolved. The CDR3 has 15 amino acids. V was shortened by 0 bases and J by 3 bases, with 9 bases between the two germline ends. Germline lookup yields CDR1 ENHRY and CDR2 SYGVKD. The CDR3 loop is CAISESAGYGNTIYF. CDR3 in DNA: TGTGCCATCAGTGAGTCGGCGGGGTATGGAAACACCATATATTTT.